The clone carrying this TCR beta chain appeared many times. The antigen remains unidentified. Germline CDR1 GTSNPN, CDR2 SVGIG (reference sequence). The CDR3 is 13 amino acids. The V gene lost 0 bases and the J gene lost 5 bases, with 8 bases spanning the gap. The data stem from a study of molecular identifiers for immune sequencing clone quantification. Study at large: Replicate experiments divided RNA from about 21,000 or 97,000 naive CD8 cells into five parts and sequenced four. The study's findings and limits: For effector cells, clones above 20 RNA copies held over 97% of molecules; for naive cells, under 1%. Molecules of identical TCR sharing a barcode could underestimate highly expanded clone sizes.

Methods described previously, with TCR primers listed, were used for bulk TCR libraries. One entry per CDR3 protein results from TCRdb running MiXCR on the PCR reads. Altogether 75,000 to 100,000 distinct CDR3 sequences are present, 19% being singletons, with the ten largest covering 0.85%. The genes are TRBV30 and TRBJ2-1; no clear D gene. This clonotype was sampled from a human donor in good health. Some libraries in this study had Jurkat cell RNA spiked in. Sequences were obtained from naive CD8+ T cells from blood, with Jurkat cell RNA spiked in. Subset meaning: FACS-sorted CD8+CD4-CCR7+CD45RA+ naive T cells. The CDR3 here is CAWSVSYDNEQFF. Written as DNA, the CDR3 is TGTGCCTGGAGTGTAAGCTACGACAATGAGCAGTTCTTC.